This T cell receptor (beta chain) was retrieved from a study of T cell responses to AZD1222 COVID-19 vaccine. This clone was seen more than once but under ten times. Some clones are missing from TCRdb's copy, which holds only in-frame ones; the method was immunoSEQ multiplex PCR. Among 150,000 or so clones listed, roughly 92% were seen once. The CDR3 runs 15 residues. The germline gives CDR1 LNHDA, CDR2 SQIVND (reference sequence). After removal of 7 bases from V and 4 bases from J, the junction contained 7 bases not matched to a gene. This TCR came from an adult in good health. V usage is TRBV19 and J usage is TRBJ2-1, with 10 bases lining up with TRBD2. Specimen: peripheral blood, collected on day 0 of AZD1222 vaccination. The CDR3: CASIRTSGGYNEQFF. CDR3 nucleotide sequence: TGTGCCAGTATTCGGACTAGCGGAGGGTACAATGAGCAGTTCTTC.